Here is one T cell receptor beta chain with its context. The target antigen is unknown. CDR1 is SNHLY and CDR2 is FYNNEI in the germline V gene. The CDR3 has 13 amino acids. V was clipped by 4 bases and J by 5 bases, with 11 bases between them. The entry originates in a study of T cell repertoires in cytomegalovirus infection. Study background: Public TCR beta signatures were indicative of both CMV infection and a matching HLA type. Overall study results and limits: The study found HLA-C-restricted CMV-specific TCR beta clonotypes dominating the ex vivo response.

MiXCR, run by TCRdb on the reads, gives a single entry per CDR3 protein. The top ten clones hold roughly 13% of a sample with about 770,000 distinct CDR3 sequences, roughly 28% of them seen once. The TCR comes from a human donor in good health (CMV status not recorded). Some clones in this sample may be carry-over from other donors' samples. V is TRBV2 and J is TRBJ1-1, with a possible D match to TRBD1 (6 bases). The material sequenced was cultured CD8+ T cells from PBMCs, taken from culture after CMV antigen stimulation. In DNA, the CDR3 is TGTGCCAGCAGTGCTACAGGGAGGACTGAAGCTTTCTTT. As protein: CASSATGRTEAFF.